The 16 T cell receptor beta chains listed next were all sequenced from one sample in a study of brain T cells in children with intractable seizures. TCRdb keeps only in-frame clones here, not all; method: immunoSEQ multiplex PCR. The sample shows under 45,000 clones, 90% of them seen only once. The sample consisted of peripheral blood, taken at surgery. The receptors were gathered from a girl aged 2 to 9 with tuberous sclerosis and intractable seizures.

The chain uses TRBV9 and TRBJ1-2, with D perhaps matching TRBD1 (6 bases). CDR3 length equals 13 residues. The ends were cut back, 0 bases at V and 8 bases at J, with 11 bases in the middle. From germline, CDR1 is SGDLS and CDR2 YYNGEE. The CDR3 loop reads CASSVDGGGGYTF. CDR3 in DNA: TGTGCCAGCAGCGTAGACGGGGGCGGGGGCTACACCTTC.

The chain has TRBV6-1 and TRBJ1-6; tentative D call: TRBD1 (5 bases). The V gene's germline CDR1 is MNHNS and CDR2 SASEGT. Trimming cost V 1 base and J 9 bases, with 10 bases left between them. The CDR3 length is 14 residues. The CDR3 sequence is CASSEGDGGSPLHF. For the CDR3, the DNA is TGTGCCAGCAGTGAAGGGGACGGTGGTTCACCCCTCCACTTT.

V and J are TRBV6-5 and TRBJ2-3; TRBD2 is a possible D gene (6 bases). V gave up 7 bases and J gave up 0 bases, with 14 bases separating them. The CDR3 is 15 amino acids. The V gene's germline CDR1 is MNHEY and CDR2 SVGAGI. The CDR3 here is CASTQRGGSTDTQYF. The CDR3 DNA reads TGTGCCAGCACCCAAAGGGGAGGTAGCACAGATACGCAGTATTTT.

The chain employs TRBV7-8 and TRBJ2-5; perhaps TRBD2 as D (7 bases). Germline loops: CDR1 SGHVS, CDR2 FQNEAQ. The V end was cut by 10 bases, the J end by 5 bases, with 17 bases between. The CDR3 is made up of 13 amino acids. Here the CDR3 reads CATVEGGTETQYF. CDR3 nucleotide sequence: TGTGCCACGGTGGAGGGGGGGACGGAGACCCAGTACTTC. The full variable domain, completed using reference TRBV7-8 and TRBJ2-5, is GAGVSQSPRYKVAKRGQDVALRCDPISGHVSLFWYQQALGQGPEFLTYFQNEAQLDKSGLPSDRFFAERPEGSVSTLKIQRTQQEDSAVYLCATVEGGTETQYFGPGTRLLVL.

V gene TRBV11-2 combines with J gene TRBJ2-3, with unresolved D. The CDR3 has 16 amino acids. Trimming pared 1 base from V and 1 base from J, leaving 12 bases between. Germline loops: CDR1 SGHAT, CDR2 FQNNGV. This CDR3 reads CASSLVAPAGTDTQYF. CDR3 sequence (DNA): TGTGCCAGCAGCTTAGTGGCGCCCGCCGGCACAGATACGCAGTATTTT.

The chain links TRBV30 to TRBJ1-1, with D maybe TRBD1 (6 bases). Trimming pared 1 base from V and 5 bases from J, leaving 11 bases between. This CDR3 contains 13 residues. CDR1 GTSNPN and CDR2 SVGIG come from the germline V gene (reference sequence). CDR3 nucleotides: TGTGCCTGGAGTGATACAGGGAAAACTGAAGCTTTCTTT. The encoded protein is CAWSDTGKTEAFF.

The rearrangement uses TRBV12-3 or TRBV12-4 and TRBJ1-1, with D unclear. Trimming left V 6 bases short and J 5 bases short, with 7 bases between. This CDR3 has 11 residues. DNA for the CDR3: TGTGCCAGCAGCCTTGGGACTGAAGCTTTCTTT. Residues: CASSLGTEAFF.

This clone was detected only once. The J gene is TRBJ1-4, the V gene TRBV19; D may be TRBD1 (5 bases). Germline V gene data show CDR1 as LNHDA and CDR2 as SQIVND (reference sequence). This CDR3 is built from 18 residues. Trimming removed 5 bases at V and 0 bases at J, with 19 bases between. The CDR3 sequence is CASSWRAYDSATNEKLFF. The CDR3 DNA follows: TGTGCCAGTAGTTGGAGGGCCTACGACAGCGCAACTAATGAAAAACTGTTTTTT.

V is TRBV24-1 and J is TRBJ2-5; D is undetermined. CDR3 length: 14 amino acids. Looked up from germline, CDR1 is KGHDR and CDR2 is SFDVKD. V was shortened by 6 bases and J by 5 bases, with 15 bases between the two germline ends. The DNA of the CDR3 is TGTGCCACCAGTCCAAGGACCAATGGGGAGACCCAGTACTTC. Its protein product is CATSPRTNGETQYF.

The rearrangement joins TRBV6-6 to TRBJ1-2; D call uncertain. The CDR3 runs 13 residues. V shed 8 bases and J shed 0 bases, with 10 bases lying between them. The germline V gene encodes CDR1 MNHNY and CDR2 SVGAGI (reference sequence). The CDR3 DNA sequence: TGTGCCAGCTCGGACGGAACTAACTATGGCTACACCTTC. Amino acid sequence: CASSDGTNYGYTF.

The V gene is TRBV9, the J gene TRBJ2-3; tentatively, D is TRBD2 (7 bases). The CDR3 runs to 17 residues. Germline CDR1 is SGDLS and CDR2 is YYNGEE. Trimming left V 3 bases short and J 0 bases short, with 17 bases between. The CDR3 loop is CASSEGGGGTSTDTQYF. Written as DNA, the CDR3 is TGTGCCAGCAGCGAGGGAGGGGGAGGGACTAGCACAGATACGCAGTATTTT.

This clone was counted once. The chain couples TRBV19 to TRBJ1-3; weak D call: TRBD1 (6 bases). The germline V and J ends were trimmed by 6 bases and 5 bases, with 11 bases remaining between them. This CDR3 is 13 amino acids long. The V gene's germline CDR1 is LNHDA and CDR2 SQIVND (reference sequence). The CDR3 nucleotides read TGTGCCAGTAGCTGGGGGCCCCGAAACACCATATATTTT. Translation gives CASSWGPRNTIYF.

This clone was seen a few times. The chain couples TRBV24-1 to TRBJ1-4; maybe TRBD1 (6 bases). The CDR3 is 16 amino acids. V was shortened by 3 bases and J by 8 bases, with 18 bases between the two germline ends. The germline V gene encodes CDR1 KGHDR and CDR2 SFDVKD. The CDR3 loop is CATSDRDGAGGEKLFF. The CDR3 DNA follows: TGTGCCACCAGTGATAGGGACGGGGCCGGGGGCGAAAAACTGTTTTTT.

The chain recombines TRBV3-1 (or the pseudogene TRBV3-2) with TRBJ2-1, with D possibly being TRBD2 (7 bases). Germline V gives CDR1 LGHDT, CDR2 YNNKEL (reference sequence). V was shortened by 0 bases and J by 4 bases, with 13 bases between the two germline ends. The CDR3 totals 16 residues. CDR3 sequence: CASSQDGGLLYNEQFF. The CDR3 DNA reads TGTGCCAGCAGCCAAGACGGGGGGCTCCTATACAATGAGCAGTTCTTC.

The J gene is TRBJ1-6, the V gene TRBV5-1; weak D call: TRBD1 (6 bases). Between the trimmed V and J ends, which lost 2 bases and 8 bases, there was a span of 17 bases. Germline V lookup: CDR1 SGHRS, CDR2 YFSETQ. The CDR3 consists of 16 residues. The chain's CDR3 is CASSLGHRDRDSPLHF. Written as DNA, the CDR3 is TGCGCCAGCAGCTTAGGCCACAGGGACCGGGATTCACCCCTCCACTTT.

The chain employs TRBV6-2 or TRBV6-3 and TRBJ2-1, with D unclear. Trimming left V 4 bases short and J 7 bases short, with 5 bases between. The CDR3 has 11 residues. The germline V gene has CDR1 MNHEY and CDR2 SVGEGT. CDR3 in DNA: TGTGCCAGCAGTTCGGCAAATGAGCAGTTCTTC. It encodes CASSSANEQFF.